This TCR beta chain was retrieved from a study of neurological immune-mediated disorders. Findings of the study overall: It was the repertoires of 18 of 34 multiple sclerosis patients that phylogenetic grouping placed in one related-CDR3 cluster, which is a possible signature.

This clonotype was seen at least ten times. The antigen remains unidentified. Every sequencing run produced over 160 million TCR-beta sequences that came from 15-18 subjects. MiXCR, run by TCRdb on the 5' RACE reads, gives a single entry per CDR3 protein. The sample lists 55,000 to 70,000 distinct CDR3 sequences; about 5% were seen once. Trimming removed 4 bases at V and 6 bases at J, with 19 bases between. This CDR3 has 15 residues. Germline CDR1 and CDR2: SGHRS and YFSETQ. What was sequenced was PBMCs. V gene TRBV5-1 combines with J gene TRBJ1-2; D unclear. This clonotype originated in a human donor with multiple sclerosis. The donor label of this sample is uncertain. CDR3 bases: TGCGCCAGCAGCACGGAAATAACACAGATAAATGGCTACACCTTC. This sequence encodes CASSTEITQINGYTF.